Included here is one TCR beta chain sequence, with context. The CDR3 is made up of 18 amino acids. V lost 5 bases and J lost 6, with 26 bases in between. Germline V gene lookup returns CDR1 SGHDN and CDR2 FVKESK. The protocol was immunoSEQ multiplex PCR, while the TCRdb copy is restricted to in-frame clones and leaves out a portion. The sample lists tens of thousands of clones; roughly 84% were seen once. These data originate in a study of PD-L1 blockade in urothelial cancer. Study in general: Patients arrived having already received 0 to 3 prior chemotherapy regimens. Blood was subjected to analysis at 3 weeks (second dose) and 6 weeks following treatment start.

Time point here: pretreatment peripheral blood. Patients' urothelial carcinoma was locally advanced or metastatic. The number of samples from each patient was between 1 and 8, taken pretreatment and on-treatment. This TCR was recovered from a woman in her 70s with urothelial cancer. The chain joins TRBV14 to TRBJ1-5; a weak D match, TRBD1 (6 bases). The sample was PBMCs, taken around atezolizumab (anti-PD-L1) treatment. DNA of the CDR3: TGTGCCAGCAGCAATAAGGGCCCAATCGGGGGGCGCGGTCAGCCCCAGCATTTT. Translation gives CASSNKGPIGGRGQPQHF. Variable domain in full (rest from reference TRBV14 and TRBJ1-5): EAGVTQFPSHSVIEKGQTVTLRCDPISGHDNLYWYRRVMGKEIKFLLHFVKESKQDESGMPNNRFLAERTGGTYSTLKVQPAELEDSGVYFCASSNKGPIGGRGQPQHFGDGTRLSIL.